A single sample gave rise to the 17 T cell receptor beta chains below, sequenced in a study of breast tumors, draining lymph nodes, adjacent tissues. MiXCR, run by TCRdb on the multiplex PCR reads, gives a single entry per CDR3 protein. This table holds a few hundred thousand distinct CDR3 sequences, about 34% found once. Samples came from axillary lymph nodes draining the breast cancer. Sequencing was done on a sample of axillary lymph node tissue. All receptors come from a female donor with breast cancer. Some clones in this sample may be carry-over from other donors' samples.

Points on this clonotype: The junction does not match germline at one end; this may be a read error. The chain has TRBV7-9 and TRBJ2-6; unclear D gene. Germline values: CDR1 SEHNR, CDR2 FQNEAQ (reference sequence). This CDR3 has 15 amino acids. Written as DNA, the CDR3 is TGCGCCGGCAGCTTAGAGAGGCCTGGGGCCAACGTCCTGACTTTC. It specifies CAGSLERPGANVLTF.

This clonotype was picked up many times. The CDR3 coding sequence is TGCGCCAGCAGCTTGGATGTGGATCCTAACTATGGCTACACCTTC. Its translation: CASSLDVDPNYGYTF. The V gene is TRBV5-1, the J gene TRBJ1-2; unclear D gene. This CDR3 has 15 residues. V was clipped by 0 bases and J by 0 bases, with 9 bases between them. The germline CDR1 and CDR2 sequences are SGHRS and YFSETQ.

This clonotype showed up many times. This may stem from a read error, because a much larger clone lies one nucleotide away. The chain has TRBV7-6 and TRBJ1-2; 8 bases line up with TRBD1. The CDR3 runs to 15 residues. Germline CDR1 SGHVS, CDR2 FNYEAQ. The CDR3 nucleotides are TGTGCCAGCAGCTTAGGACAGGGGCCGAACTATGGCTACCCCTTC. Encoded protein: CASSLGQGPNYGYPF.

A few counts support this clonotype. The J gene is TRBJ1-1, the V gene TRBV14; no reliable D call. Trimming took 1 base from V and 4 from J, leaving 10 bases between them. Germline lookup yields CDR1 SGHDN and CDR2 FVKESK. This CDR3 comprises 14 residues. The CDR3 region is CASSQVEVATEAFF. CDR3 coding DNA: TGTGCCAGCAGCCAAGTGGAGGTTGCCACTGAAGCTTTCTTT. The full variable domain, rest sourced from reference TRBV14 and TRBJ1-1, is EAGVTQFPSHSVIEKGQTVTLRCDPISGHDNLYWYRRVMGKEIKFLLHFVKESKQDESGMPNNRFLAERTGGTYSTLKVQPAELEDSGVYFCASSQVEVATEAFFGQGTRLTVV.

The rearrangement links TRBV20-1 to TRBJ2-5, with 7 bases that match TRBD1. Germline values: CDR1 DFQATT, CDR2 SNEGSKA (reference sequence). The CDR3 is 15 residues long. The V and J ends lost 2 bases and 4 bases, in that order; junction bases with no gene match: 10. CDR3 amino acids: CSARKGGRGTETQYF. The CDR3 nucleotides read TGCAGTGCTAGAAAAGGGGGCCGTGGGACAGAGACCCAGTACTTC.

This clonotype was recorded a few times. The rearrangement joins TRBV25-1 to TRBJ2-1; 10 bases are a match to TRBD2. The CDR3 spans 16 residues. Germline V CDR1 and CDR2: MGHDK, SYGVNS. Trimming cost V 8 bases and J 3 bases; bases outside gene matches: 10. The CDR3 protein is CASSGTSGANYNEQFF. In DNA form, the CDR3 reads TGTGCCAGCTCAGGCACTAGCGGGGCTAACTACAATGAGCAGTTCTTC.

There are many counts of this clonotype. The chain uses TRBV19 and TRBJ1-5; D is unresolved. Germline V CDR1 and CDR2: LNHDA, SQIVND (reference sequence). This CDR3 is built from 15 residues. V lost 3 bases and J 5 bases, leaving 14 bases between the germline ends. The CDR3 sequence: CASSISGINDQPQHF. CDR3 nucleotides: TGTGCCAGTAGTATTTCGGGAATCAACGATCAGCCCCAGCATTTT.

At least ten counts were recorded for this clonotype. The J gene is TRBJ1-2, the V gene TRBV12-3 or TRBV12-4; the D is unclear. The CDR3 is 16 residues long. Trimming removed 0 bases at V and 1 base at J, with 12 bases between. In DNA, the CDR3 is TGTGCCAGCAGTTTAGCGGGCAGACCGCTTAACTATGGCTACACCTTC. Its translation is CASSLAGRPLNYGYTF.

The chain carries TRBV15 and TRBJ2-7; 8 bases match TRBD1. J gave up 4 bases and V 3 bases, and 11 bases lay outside the gene matches. The V gene's germline CDR1 is LNHNV and CDR2 YYDKDF (reference sequence). This CDR3 is built from 16 residues. CDR3 in amino acids: CATSSFDPGGTYEQYF. Here the CDR3 DNA reads TGTGCCACCAGCAGCTTCGATCCAGGGGGCACATACGAGCAGTACTTC.

This clonotype was recorded many times. The chain links TRBV12-3 or TRBV12-4 to TRBJ2-7; 9 bases are a match to TRBD1. Trimming took 5 bases from V and 7 from J; bases not matched to a gene: 6. The CDR3 contains 13 residues. DNA of the CDR3: TGTGCCAGCAGTGACAGGGGGAGGGGGGAGCAGTACTTC. Residues: CASSDRGRGEQYF.

In its sample, this clonotype was seen many times. This sequence joins TRBV19 and TRBJ1-5; perhaps TRBD1 as D (5 bases). Trimming took 6 bases from V and 3 from J, leaving 15 bases between them. Germline loops: CDR1 LNHDA, CDR2 SQIVND (reference sequence). CDR3 size: 15 residues. The CDR3 DNA reads as TGTGCCAGTAGGGGGGAGGGAGTCTTCAATCAGCCCCAGCATTTT. It is translated as CASRGEGVFNQPQHF.

This clonotype was seen at least ten times. This sequence joins TRBV5-8 and TRBJ2-3, with no clear D. The CDR3 totals 13 residues. V shed 2 bases and J shed 4 bases, with 8 bases lying between them. In germline, CDR1 is SGHTS, CDR2 YDEGEE. The CDR3 DNA reads TGTGCCAGCAGCTTAACAGTACCAGATACGCAGTATTTT. Protein: CASSLTVPDTQYF.

This clonotype showed up many times. The chain recombines TRBV3-1 with TRBJ1-2; perhaps TRBD1 as D (5 bases). This CDR3 spans 15 amino acids. The V end was cut by 0 bases, the J end by 8 bases, with 16 bases between. Germline CDR1 reads LGHDT; CDR2 reads YNNKEL (reference sequence). The DNA for the CDR3 is TGTGCCAGCAGCCAAGACCTTGGGGCCGGGTCCGGCTACACCTTC. Its translation is CASSQDLGAGSGYTF.

As concerns this clonotype: A much larger clone is a single base away; this may be a read error. The chain combines TRBV19 with TRBJ2-5, with D perhaps matching TRBD2 (6 bases). Germline V gene data show CDR1 as LNHDA and CDR2 as SQIVND (reference sequence). The V end was cut by 5 bases, the J end by 9 bases, with 16 bases between. The CDR3 contains 13 residues. The CDR3 region has the DNA TGTGCCAGTAGTGCCCAACCCGGAGGGGCCCAGTACTTC. It encodes CASSAQPGGAQYF. The variable domain in full, completed from reference TRBV19 and TRBJ2-5, reads DGGITQSPKYLFRKEGQNVTLSCEQNLNHDAMYWYRQDPGQGLRLIYYSQIVNDFQKGDIAEGYSVSREKKESFPLTVTSAQKNPTAFYLCASSAQPGGAQYFGPGTRLLVL.

This clonotype was observed many times. The rearrangement joins TRBV20-1 to TRBJ2-7; 9 bases are a match to TRBD2. Trimming at V came to 4 bases and at J to 5 bases, leaving 6 bases not matched to a gene. The germline CDR1 and CDR2 sequences are DFQATT and SNEGSKA (reference sequence). The CDR3 sequence is 13 residues long. In DNA, the CDR3 is TGCAGTGCTAAAAGCGGGGGGCGTCACGAGCAGTACTTC. Protein: CSAKSGGRHEQYF.

This chain uses TRBV7-3 with TRBJ2-3; D is perhaps TRBD2 (5 bases). Germline V gene lookup returns CDR1 SGHTA and CDR2 FQGTGA. V was pared by 5 bases and J by 5 bases, with 14 bases between. This CDR3 has 14 amino acids. The CDR3 DNA reads TGTGCCAGCAGCGCAAGGATCCGGGGAGATACGCAGTATTTT. This gives the protein CASSARIRGDTQYF.

The table lists this clonotype with many counts. This chain uses TRBV5-5 with TRBJ2-7; 8 nucleotides match TRBD1. Germline-derived CDR1 and CDR2 are SGHKS and YYEKEE (reference sequence). J lost 2 bases, V lost 2 bases, and 6 bases had no gene match. The CDR3 extends over 15 amino acids. This CDR3 is CASSFWTGYPYEQYF. The CDR3 DNA follows: TGTGCCAGCAGCTTTTGGACAGGGTATCCCTACGAGCAGTACTTC.